One TCR beta chain is described in this entry. This record belongs to a study of cytomegalovirus exposure and HLA in healthy donors. PCR used 60 Vbeta primers and 13 Jbeta primers. Generated by immunoSEQ multiplex PCR, the TCRdb table keeps only in-frame clones and is missing some. This sample's table has about 130,000 clones. The receptor was derived from a man aged 18 to 35 in good health and CMV-seronegative. Sequenced sample: PBMCs.

CDR3 in amino acids: CASSVGQIKLNYGYTF. CDR3 in DNA: TGTGCCAGCAGCGTAGGACAGATCAAATTAAACTATGGCTACACCTTC. V usage is TRBV9 and J usage is TRBJ1-2, with D possibly matching TRBD1 (5 bases). The CDR3 consists of 16 residues. Germline lookup yields CDR1 SGDLS and CDR2 YYNGEE. V dropped 0 bases and J dropped 2 bases, with 14 bases sitting between them.